Below are 4 T cell receptor beta chains sequenced from a single sample in a study of neurological immune-mediated disorders (dated by TCRdb to between 2018 and 2020). Library preparation used 5' RACE. The listed sequencing device is Illumina HiSeq 2500. The public reads were reprocessed in TCRdb via fastp at Q25 and MiXCR, keeping in-frame beta chains. Each CDR3 protein appears once, grouped with its most common genes and DNA. Here the sample has about 22,000 distinct CDR3 sequences; about 18% occur a single time. The ten largest clones add up to 7.5% of the sample. The material sequenced was CD8+ T cells from blood. The receptors come from a woman aged 18-35 years with multiple sclerosis.

This clonotype is categorized as medium-sized. The rearrangement links TRBV5-1 to TRBJ1-1; the D gene is possibly TRBD1 (5 bases). The CDR3 covers 14 residues. The germline V gene has CDR1 SGHRS and CDR2 YFSETQ. The V and J ends lost 2 bases and 0 bases respectively, with 8 bases between them. As DNA, the CDR3 is TGCGCCAGCAGCTTCGGCAGGGTGAACACTGAAGCTTTCTTT. It specifies CASSFGRVNTEAFF. The entire variable domain, with the rest obtained from reference TRBV5-1 and TRBJ1-1, is as follows: KAGVTQTPRYLIKTRGQQVTLSCSPISGHRSVSWYQQTPGQGLQFLFEYFSETQRNKGNFPGRFSGRQFSNSRSEMNVSTLELGDSALYLCASSFGRVNTEAFFGQGTRLTVV.

The sample holds many counts of this clonotype. The CDR3 spells CASSPALNSVGELFF. Written as DNA, the CDR3 is TGTGCCAGCAGCCCGGCACTCAATAGTGTTGGGGAGCTGTTTTTT. The V and J genes are TRBV7-6 and TRBJ2-2; the D is unclear. The CDR3 is made up of 15 amino acids. The V gene lost 5 bases and the J gene lost 8 bases, with 18 bases spanning the gap. Per germline, CDR1 SGHVS and CDR2 FNYEAQ.

The CDR3 spells CASSLGSGTGELFF. CDR3 in DNA: TGTGCCAGCAGCTTAGGGAGTGGCACCGGGGAGCTGTTTTTT. The chain joins TRBV7-8 to TRBJ2-2; D gene uncertain. The CDR3 sequence is 14 residues long. V lost 1 base to trimming and J lost 4 bases, with 7 bases between them. In germline, CDR1 is SGHVS, CDR2 FQNEAQ.

J is TRBJ1-1 and V is TRBV11-2; 7 nucleotides align to TRBD1. This CDR3 is 16 amino acids long. The V gene's germline CDR1 is SGHAT and CDR2 FQNNGV. Trimming at V came to 2 bases and at J to 6 bases, leaving 12 bases not matched to a gene. CDR3 sequence: CASSLSAGGNSAEAFF. CDR3 DNA: TGTGCCAGCAGCTTATCGGCAGGGGGTAATTCAGCTGAAGCTTTCTTT.